This TCR beta chain was profiled in a study of cytomegalovirus exposure and HLA in healthy donors. PCR amplification relied on 60 Vbeta primers (plus 13 Jbeta primers). Assay: immunoSEQ multiplex PCR; the TCRdb copy retains only in-frame clones and omits some. The sample consists of some 120,000 clones, around 75% of them appearing once. V was pared by 6 bases and J by 12 bases, with 8 bases of the junction left unmatched. CDR1 and CDR2 (germline): SGHVS, FQNEAQ. CDR3 length: 12 residues. Sequencing used PBMCs. The sequence came from a middle-aged woman in good health and CMV-seropositive. V usage is TRBV7-8 and J usage is TRBJ2-1, with TRBD1 identical over 7 bases. CDR3 protein: CASRFGQAAQFF. In DNA, the CDR3 is TGTGCCAGCAGATTTGGACAGGCCGCGCAGTTCTTC.